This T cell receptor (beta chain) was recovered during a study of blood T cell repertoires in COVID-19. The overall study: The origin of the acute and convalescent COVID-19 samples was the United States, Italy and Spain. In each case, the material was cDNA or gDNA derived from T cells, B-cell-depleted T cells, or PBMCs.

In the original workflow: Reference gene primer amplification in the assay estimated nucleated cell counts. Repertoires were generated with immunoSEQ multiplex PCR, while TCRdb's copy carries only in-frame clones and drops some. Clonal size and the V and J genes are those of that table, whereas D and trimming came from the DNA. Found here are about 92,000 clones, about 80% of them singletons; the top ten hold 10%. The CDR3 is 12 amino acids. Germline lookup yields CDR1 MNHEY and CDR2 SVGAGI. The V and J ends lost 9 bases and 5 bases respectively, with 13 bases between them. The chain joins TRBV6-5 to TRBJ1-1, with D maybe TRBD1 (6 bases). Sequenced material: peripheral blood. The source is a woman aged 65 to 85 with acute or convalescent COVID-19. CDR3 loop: CASGGLGTEAFF. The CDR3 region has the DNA TGTGCCAGTGGGGGCCTTGGAACTGAAGCTTTCTTT.